The present entry profiles one TCR beta chain with its context. Its matching antigen is unknown. This sample stems from a study of cytomegalovirus exposure and HLA in healthy donors. Across the study: Among the approximately 400 donors who were genotyped, about 80% fell in the genetic ancestry cluster that is associated with self-reported Caucasian donors. Whole-study findings and limits: Roughly uniform sequencing depth across donors was assumed, possibly incorrectly.

The primer mix had 60 Vbeta and 13 Jbeta primers. Original processing notes: Per a later analysis, the number of unique TCR beta chains was roughly 83 million, of which 9 million to 14 million were shared. The method was immunoSEQ multiplex PCR; TCRdb's version includes in-frame clones alone and lacks a portion of them. The DNA gave D and trimming, while V, J and clone size come from that table. Among more than 150,000 clones listed, 75% to 90% were seen once. The CDR3 sequence is 12 residues long. Trimming removed 4 bases at V and 8 bases at J, with 12 bases between. The germline gives CDR1 SGDLS, CDR2 YYNGEE.

This clonotype originated in a man in his forties or fifties in good health and CMV-seropositive. The chain combines TRBV9 with TRBJ1-2; D is unclear. Material: PBMCs. CDR3 DNA: TGTGCCAGCAGCACAAGTCCTCAAGGCTACACCTTC. Translating it yields CASSTSPQGYTF.